What follows are 26 T cell receptor beta chains derived from one specimen sequenced in a study of T cells in localized non-small cell lung cancer. Sequenced by immunoSEQ multiplex PCR; TCRdb stores in-frame clones only, minus some. Of 72,000 or so clones listed, 84% are singletons. Sequenced here: peripheral blood, sampled before any cancer treatment. The receptors stem from a female donor aged 60 or older with stage I lung adenocarcinoma.

DNA of the CDR3: TGTGCCAGCAGCTTTCGACAGGGGTCCACAGATACGCAGTATTTT. Its protein is CASSFRQGSTDTQYF. The genes are TRBV7-2 and TRBJ2-3; 8 bases are a match to TRBD1. CDR1 SGHTA and CDR2 FQGNSA come from the germline V gene. CDR3 length: 15 residues. The V segment lost 3 bases and the J segment 2 bases; nucleotides outside the gene matches: 4.

The sample holds a few counts of this clone. The V and J genes are TRBV5-4 and TRBJ2-7, with 7 bases matching TRBD1. The CDR3 runs 15 residues. The V gene end was trimmed by 1 base and the J gene end by 0 bases; junction bases not matched to a gene: 4. The germline CDR1 and CDR2 sequences are SGHNT and YYREEE (reference sequence). This CDR3 is CASSLSGDSSYEQYF. For the CDR3, the DNA is TGTGCCAGCAGCTTGTCCGGGGACAGCTCCTACGAGCAGTACTTC.

V is TRBV6-6 and J is TRBJ2-7; D might be TRBD2 (6 bases). CDR1 MNHNY and CDR2 SVGAGI come from the germline V gene (reference sequence). The length of the CDR3 is 15 residues. The V end lost 4 bases, the J end lost 0 bases, and 13 bases lay between the germline ends. Here the CDR3 DNA reads TGTGCCAGCAGTTCCGGGCGGAGGGGCTCCTACGAGCAGTACTTC. Translated: CASSSGRRGSYEQYF.

The V call is TRBV5-4, the J call TRBJ2-5; 7 bases line up with TRBD1. J lost 2 bases, V lost 0 bases, and 4 bases had no gene match. The CDR3 has 15 residues. Germline assignment: CDR1 SGHNT and CDR2 YYREEE (reference sequence). CDR3 residues: CASSLGGTEQETQYF. The CDR3 bases are TGTGCCAGCAGCTTGGGGGGGACAGAACAAGAGACCCAGTACTTC.

J is TRBJ1-2 and V is TRBV19; 7 bases align to TRBD1. Unmatched junction bases numbered 5, after V lost 5 bases and J lost 8 bases. From germline, CDR1 is LNHDA and CDR2 SQIVND (reference sequence). The CDR3 contains 12 residues. The DNA for the CDR3 is TGTGCCAGTAGTCGACAGGGCCGAGGCTACACCTTC. This codes for CASSRQGRGYTF.

This sequence joins TRBV28 and TRBJ2-3; 8 bases match TRBD2. Germline CDR1 MDHEN, CDR2 SYDVKM. V lost 1 base to trimming and J lost 2 bases; unmatched junction nucleotides: 2. This CDR3 has 15 residues. As DNA, the CDR3 is TGTGCCAGCAGTTTATCAGCGGGGGTCACAGATACGCAGTATTTT. It yields the protein CASSLSAGVTDTQYF.

The chain is built from TRBV16 and TRBJ1-1; D perhaps matches TRBD1 (5 bases). Trimming took off 0 bases at V and 11 bases at J, with 13 bases between the two ends. The CDR3 covers 13 residues. Germline CDR1 reads KGHSY; CDR2 reads FQNENV. The CDR3 loop reads CASSQSRDGSAFF. CDR3 nucleotide sequence: TGTGCCAGCAGCCAATCTCGGGACGGGAGCGCTTTCTTT.

The chain recombines TRBV5-6 with TRBJ2-5; 7 positions match TRBD2. With 2 bases clipped from V and 5 bases from J, the junction kept 6 bases outside the gene matches. From germline, CDR1 is SGHDT and CDR2 YYEEEE. This CDR3 has 14 amino acids. CDR3 region: CASSLAGRVETQYF. The CDR3 nucleotides are TGTGCCAGCAGCTTAGCGGGGAGGGTCGAGACCCAGTACTTC.

This clone was counted between two and nine times. J is TRBJ1-5 and V is TRBV23-1; D is uncertain. Being an ORF, TRBV23-1 has a function that is uncertain. This CDR3 has 17 amino acids. Trimming shortened V by 4 bases and J by 1 base, and 17 bases separated the two germline ends. The CDR3 region has the DNA TGCGCCAGCAGTCTGGGCAGGATAAACTCGAGCAATCAGCCCCAGCATTTT. Its translation is CASSLGRINSSNQPQHF.

This clone came up once. The chain carries TRBV6-1 and TRBJ2-1; either TRBD1 or TRBD2 may fit D (5 bases each). Trimming took 1 base from V and 4 from J, leaving 11 bases between them. Germline V CDR1 and CDR2: MNHNS, SASEGT. The CDR3 runs to 15 residues. As DNA, the CDR3 is TGTGCCAGCAGTGAAGGGGGGACGGCGTACAATGAGCAGTTCTTC. Protein product: CASSEGGTAYNEQFF.

This rearrangement joins TRBV9 to TRBJ1-2; no firm D call. Trimming removed 4 bases from V and 0 bases from J, with 10 bases in between. There are 14 residues in the CDR3. Looked up from germline, CDR1 is SGDLS and CDR2 is YYNGEE. The CDR3: CASSPSGTNYGYTF. The CDR3 DNA reads as TGTGCCAGCAGCCCCTCTGGGACTAACTATGGCTACACCTTC.

The rearrangement uses TRBV7-3 and TRBJ2-1, with 11 positions matching TRBD2. This CDR3 has 18 amino acids. V shed 4 bases, J shed 7 bases, and the junction held 15 bases outside the gene matches. Germline values: CDR1 SGHTA, CDR2 FQGTGA. DNA for the CDR3: TGTGCCAGCAGCTCCCAATTCGCGGGGCTAGCGGGGGGAAATGAGCAGTTCTTC. It translates to CASSSQFAGLAGGNEQFF. Combining the CDR3 with reference TRBV7-3 and TRBJ2-1 gives the whole variable domain GAGVSQTPSNKVTEKGKYVELRCDPISGHTALYWYRQSLGQGPEFLIYFQGTGAADDSGLPNDRFFAVRPEGSVSTLKIQRTERGDSAVYLCASSSQFAGLAGGNEQFFGPGTRLTVL.

The V gene is TRBV30, the J gene TRBJ1-5; the D is unclear. The CDR3 extends over 13 amino acids. The V gene's germline CDR1 is GTSNPN and CDR2 SVGIG (reference sequence). Trimming took off 1 base at V and 3 bases at J, with 7 bases between the two ends. The CDR3 coding sequence is TGTGCCTGGAGTGCGGGTCTCAATCAGCCCCAGCATTTT. Its protein product is CAWSAGLNQPQHF.

V gene TRBV14 combines with J gene TRBJ2-7, with 8 bases aligning to TRBD1. With 2 bases clipped from V and 6 bases from J, the junction kept 6 bases outside the gene matches. The CDR3 has 14 amino acids. CDR1 and CDR2 from the germline V gene are SGHDN and FVKESK. The CDR3 loop is CASSQLQGAFEQYF. The CDR3, as DNA: TGTGCCAGCAGCCAACTGCAGGGGGCCTTCGAGCAGTACTTC.

This clone was found once. This chain links TRBV18 with TRBJ1-5; a weak D match, TRBD1 (6 bases). There are 14 residues in the CDR3. V was trimmed by 6 bases and J by 5 bases, leaving 14 bases between them. Germline CDR1 reads KGHSH; CDR2 reads LQKENI. The CDR3 loop reads CASSQTPGDQPQHF. CDR3 DNA sequence: TGTGCCAGCTCCCAAACTCCAGGGGATCAGCCCCAGCATTTT.

The chain couples TRBV19 to TRBJ1-5, with D unclear. CDR3 length: 12 amino acids. Germline lookup yields CDR1 LNHDA and CDR2 SQIVND (reference sequence). V lost 6 bases to trimming and J lost 4 bases, with 7 bases between them. DNA for the CDR3: TGTGCCAGTAGGGGAATAAATCAGCCCCAGCATTTT. It encodes CASRGINQPQHF. The variable domain in full, with the rest retrieved from reference TRBV19 and TRBJ1-5, is DGGITQSPKYLFRKEGQNVTLSCEQNLNHDAMYWYRQDPGQGLRLIYYSQIVNDFQKGDIAEGYSVSREKKESFPLTVTSAQKNPTAFYLCASRGINQPQHFGDGTRLSIL.

The J gene is TRBJ2-5, the V gene TRBV4-1; 7 bases are a match to TRBD2. The CDR3 sequence is 16 residues long. The germline V gene encodes CDR1 MGHRA and CDR2 YSYEKL. J lost 1 base, V lost 3 bases, and 8 bases had no gene match. The CDR3 DNA sequence: TGCGCCAGCAGCCACCGACAAGCGGGGAGCCAAGAGACCCAGTACTTC. The encoded protein is CASSHRQAGSQETQYF.

The V gene is TRBV11-1, the J gene TRBJ1-4; D unclear. The length of the CDR3 is 13 residues. V lost 2 bases and J lost 5, with 6 bases in between. Germline CDR1 is SGHAT and CDR2 is FQDESV (reference sequence). CDR3 sequence (DNA): TGTGCCAGCAGCTTACGGGAAAATGAAAAACTGTTTTTT. It encodes CASSLRENEKLFF.

The V and J genes are TRBV19 and TRBJ1-1; a possible D gene is TRBD1 (5 bases). Between the trimmed V and J ends, which lost 5 bases and 5 bases, there was a span of 12 bases. Germline CDR1 and CDR2: LNHDA and SQIVND (reference sequence). CDR3 length: 13 amino acids. The chain's CDR3 is CASSYGGGTEAFF. CDR3 bases: TGTGCCAGTAGTTATGGGGGGGGGACTGAAGCTTTCTTT.

The chain has TRBV19 and TRBJ2-1; 10 bases fit TRBD2. CDR3 length equals 15 residues. V shed 5 bases, J shed 5 bases, and the junction held 6 bases outside the gene matches. CDR1 is LNHDA, CDR2 SQIVND, per germline (reference sequence). The chain's CDR3 is CASSRPSGGNNEQFF. In DNA form, the CDR3 reads TGTGCCAGTAGTCGCCCTAGCGGGGGAAACAATGAGCAGTTCTTC.

The CDR3 bases are TGTGCCAGCAGTGAAGAGGGGGGAATGCGTACAGATACGCAGTATTTT. It yields the protein CASSEEGGMRTDTQYF. This chain uses TRBV6-4 with TRBJ2-3; TRBD1 or TRBD2 may be the D gene (6 bases each). The CDR3 loop spans 16 amino acids. Germline CDR1 and CDR2: MRHNA and SNTAGT. Trimming cost V 3 bases and J 3 bases, with 16 bases left between them.

The chain recombines TRBV6-5 with TRBJ1-1, with TRBD1 matching over 8 bases. Trimming took 5 bases from V and 4 from J; bases not matched to a gene: 3. Germline V gives CDR1 MNHEY, CDR2 SVGAGI. The CDR3 has 13 residues. CDR3 sequence: CASSGDRSTEAFF. The CDR3, as DNA: TGTGCCAGCAGTGGGGACAGGAGCACTGAAGCTTTCTTT.

The rearrangement links TRBV2 to TRBJ2-2, with D possibly matching TRBD2 (6 bases). This CDR3 comprises 14 residues. Per the germline V gene, CDR1 is SNHLY and CDR2 is FYNNEI. With 4 bases removed from V and 13 bases from J, the gap between germline ends came to 19 bases. Here the CDR3 reads CASSVSLGGYRLFF. The CDR3 nucleotides read TGTGCCAGCAGTGTTAGTCTTGGGGGGTATAGGCTGTTTTTT. Drawing the rest from reference TRBV2 and TRBJ2-2, the complete variable domain is EPEVTQTPSHQVTQMGQEVILRCVPISNHLYFYWYRQILGQKVEFLVSFYNNEISEKSEIFDDQFSVERPDGSNFTLKIRSTKLEDSAMYFCASSVSLGGYRLFFGEGSRLTVL.

The rearrangement uses TRBV6-6 and TRBJ2-2; TRBD2 matches at 10 bases. CDR1 MNHNY and CDR2 SVGAGI come from the germline V gene (reference sequence). The CDR3 is made up of 15 amino acids. The V and J ends lost 5 bases and 5 bases, in that order; junction bases with no gene match: 5. The CDR3 protein is CASSDGLAVTGELFF. The DNA of the CDR3 is TGTGCCAGCAGTGACGGACTAGCGGTGACCGGGGAGCTGTTTTTT.

V and J are TRBV11-2 and TRBJ1-2, with D unresolved. V lost 5 bases to trimming and J lost 5 bases, with 18 bases between them. CDR3 length: 15 residues. Germline lookup yields CDR1 SGHAT and CDR2 FQNNGV. CDR3: CASSQRTDGAYGYTF. Here the CDR3 DNA reads TGTGCCAGCAGCCAGAGGACTGACGGTGCGTATGGCTACACCTTC.

The chain carries TRBV6-1 and TRBJ2-3; possible D gene TRBD2, 5 bases. Between the trimmed V and J ends, which lost 2 bases and 9 bases, there was a span of 6 bases. This CDR3 has 11 residues. Germline values: CDR1 MNHNS, CDR2 SASEGT. In DNA form, the CDR3 reads TGTGCCAGCAGTGAACCGGGGACGCAGTATTTT. Translation: CASSEPGTQYF.